The rows below give T cell receptor beta chains drawn from one sample of a study of T cells in tuberculosis. This table comes from immunoSEQ multiplex PCR, and its TCRdb copy is limited to in-frame clones, with some not included. The sample shows tens of thousands of clones, about 91% of them seen only once. The starting material was PBMCs, obtained at tuberculosis diagnosis. These receptors originate from an adult with tuberculosis. The CDR3 runs from the conserved cysteine through the conserved F or W. A D gene is named only where the DNA matches it firmly. Only part of the rows carry a size: once, few, many, or a class if the clone is expanded.

abundance	d_gene	v_gene	j_gene	CDR3nt	CDR3aa
NA	NA	TRBV30	TRBJ2-1	TGTGCCTGGAGTAACCTAGCGAGCTCCTACAATGAGCAGTTCTTC	CAWSNLASSYNEQFF
few	TRBD1	TRBV7-6	TRBJ2-7	TGTGCCAGCAGCTTAGACCGGGACAGCCCTCACGAGCAGTACTTC	CASSLDRDSPHEQYF
NA	NA	TRBV4-2	TRBJ2-7	TGTGCCAGCAGCCAAGATGGGACTCGAGAGTTTTTACGGTACTTC	CASSQDGTREFLRYF
NA	TRBD1	TRBV5-1	TRBJ1-6	TGCGCCAGCAGCTTGGAAGGGACAGACAATTCACCCCTCCACTTT	CASSLEGTDNSPLHF
NA	NA	TRBV27	TRBJ1-5	TGTGCCAGCAGTTTATTCGGGGTTAGCAATCAGCCCCAGCATTTT	CASSLFGVSNQPQHF
NA	NA	TRBV16	TRBJ1-1	TGTGCCAGCAGCCAATCTACTATTTTGGCAGAAAACACTGAAGCTTTCTTT	CASSQSTILAENTEAFF
NA	TRBD1	TRBV30	TRBJ2-7	TGTGCCTGGAGGAACAGGGGAAGGTACGAGCAGTACTTC	CAWRNRGRYEQYF
NA	NA	TRBV4-3	TRBJ2-7	TGCGCCAGCAGCCAAGATCACGGGGAAGAGCAGTACTTC	CASSQDHGEEQYF
NA	TRBD1	TRBV2	TRBJ2-7	TGTGCCAGCACCGGGACAGGCTCCTACGAGCAGTACTTC	CASTGTGSYEQYF
NA	NA	TRBV6-5	TRBJ1-2	TGTGCCAGCAGTCCCGACGGGTTCTATGGCTACACCTTC	CASSPDGFYGYTF
NA	NA	TRBV6-5	TRBJ2-1	TGTGCCAGCAGACTGGACGAAGGGGTATACAATGAGCAGTTCTTC	CASRLDEGVYNEQFF
NA	NA	TRBV11-2	TRBJ1-4	TGTGCCAGCAGCTTACAGGATTTATCGGCTAATGAAAAACTGTTTTTT	CASSLQDLSANEKLFF
NA	TRBD1	TRBV19	TRBJ1-1	TGTGCCTCGAGGGGGCTGGACACTGAAGCTTTCTTT	CASRGLDTEAFF
NA	TRBD1	TRBV5-1	TRBJ2-2	TGCGCCAGCAGCCGACAGGGACAGGACCACACCGGGGAGCTGTTTTTT	CASSRQGQDHTGELFF
NA	NA	TRBV29-1	TRBJ2-6	TGCAGCGTTGGGACAGCAAGCTCTGGGGCCAACGTCCTGACTTTC	CSVGTASSGANVLTF
NA	NA	TRBV5-6	TRBJ1-5	TGTGCCAGCAGCTTGTCCTCCAGGGGATTCAATCAGCCCCAGCATTTT	CASSLSSRGFNQPQHF
NA	NA	TRBV2	TRBJ1-1	TGTGCCAGCAGGGACCCCGGGGGGGTCACTGAAGCTTTCTTT	CASRDPGGVTEAFF